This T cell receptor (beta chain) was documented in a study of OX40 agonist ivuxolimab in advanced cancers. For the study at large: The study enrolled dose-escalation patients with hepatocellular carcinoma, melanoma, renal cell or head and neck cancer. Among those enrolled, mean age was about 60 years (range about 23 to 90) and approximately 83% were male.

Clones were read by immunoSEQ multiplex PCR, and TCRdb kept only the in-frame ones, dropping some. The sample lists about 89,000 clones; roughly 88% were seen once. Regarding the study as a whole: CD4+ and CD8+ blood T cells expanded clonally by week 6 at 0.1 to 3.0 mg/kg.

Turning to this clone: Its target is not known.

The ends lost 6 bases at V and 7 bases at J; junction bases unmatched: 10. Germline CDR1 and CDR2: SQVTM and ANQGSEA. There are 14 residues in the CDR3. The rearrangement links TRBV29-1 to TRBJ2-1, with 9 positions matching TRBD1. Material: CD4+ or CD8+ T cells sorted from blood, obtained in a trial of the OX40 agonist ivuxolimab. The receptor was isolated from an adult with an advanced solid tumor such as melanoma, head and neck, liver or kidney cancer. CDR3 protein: CSVPRGTGRNEQFF. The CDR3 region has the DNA TGCAGCGTACCGCGAGGGACAGGGAGGAATGAGCAGTTCTTC.